Shown below are 4 T cell receptor beta chains from a single sample sequenced in a study of T cell changes during pregnancy in multiple sclerosis. Using immunoSEQ multiplex PCR, the repertoire was profiled, and TCRdb retains in-frame clones only, with some absent. The sample includes around 130,000 clones, around 97% of them seen just once. The sequencing here drew on peripheral blood, taken after pregnancy. Receptors originate from a female donor with multiple sclerosis, enrolled in a pregnancy study.

On this clone: In this CDR3 the conserved last residue, phenylalanine or tryptophan, is missing, so a read error is likely. Because the CDR3's place on the DNA is in doubt, the DNA is left out and the CDR3 is given as listed by TCRdb. This chain joins TRBV21-1 and TRBJ1-2; the D call of TRBD1 is as the table states it, not checked on the DNA. TRBV21-1 is shown as a pseudogene. The CDR3 region is 12 residues in length, termini included. CDR3 sequence: CASSKEQAPAGS.

The chain couples TRBV6-6 to TRBJ2-7; 12 positions agree with TRBD1. This CDR3 contains 16 residues. Per the germline V gene, CDR1 is MNHNY and CDR2 is SVGAGI (reference sequence). With V trimmed by 6 bases and J by 2 bases, 8 bases remained unmatched. For the CDR3, the DNA is TGTGCCAGCAGACCTCCCCGGGACAGGGGGCCCTACGAGCAGTACTTC. It yields the protein CASRPPRDRGPYEQYF.

V is TRBV6-1 and J is TRBJ1-5; D not certain. This CDR3 has 13 amino acids. With 4 bases removed from V and 4 bases from J, the gap between germline ends came to 8 bases. The germline V gene has CDR1 MNHNS and CDR2 SASEGT. CDR3: CASSGARNQPQHF. Here the CDR3 DNA reads TGTGCCAGCAGTGGAGCCCGTAATCAGCCCCAGCATTTT.

V and J are TRBV28 and TRBJ1-1, with D possibly being TRBD1 (6 bases). V lost 5 bases and J 8 bases, leaving 12 bases between the germline ends. The V gene's germline CDR1 is MDHEN and CDR2 SYDVKM. The CDR3 spans 12 residues. CDR3 amino acids: CASSVPGHEAFF. The CDR3, as DNA: TGTGCCAGCAGTGTCCCGGGACACGAAGCTTTCTTT.